This entry lists 12 T cell receptor beta chains sequenced from one sample in a study of blood T cells in healthy people across ages. A J-beta primer mix and a sample-barcoded 5' primer were used in a second PCR of about 7 to 12 cycles. Each CDR3 protein is one row after TCRdb ran MiXCR on the 5' RACE reads. This table has roughly 1.5 million distinct CDR3 sequences, roughly 43% appearing once. Sequenced material: blood. These receptors were collected from a woman aged 18-29 years in good health.

Comments on this clonotype: One end of the junction varies from germline; a read error may be responsible. The CDR3 coding sequence is TGTGCCAGCAGCCGGGGACTAGAGCCAACCTATGAGCAGTACTTC. As protein: CASSRGLEPTYEQYF. This chain links TRBV7-2 with TRBJ2-7; 8 bases line up with TRBD2. Per germline, CDR1 SGHTA and CDR2 FQGNSA. CDR3 length: 15 amino acids.

This rearrangement joins TRBV18 to TRBJ2-3; D might be TRBD2 (5 bases). Germline V gene data show CDR1 as KGHSH and CDR2 as LQKENI. There are 18 residues in the CDR3. V gave up 5 bases and J gave up 5 bases, with 26 bases separating them. The CDR3 nucleotides are TGTGCCAGCTCATACCAACGGAGGCAACACATTGAGATAGATACGCAGTATTTT. It yields the protein CASSYQRRQHIEIDTQYF.

The chain uses TRBV27 and TRBJ1-5, with D perhaps matching TRBD1 (5 bases). Trimming stripped 5 bases from V and 0 bases from J, with 11 bases between. The germline gives CDR1 MNHEY, CDR2 SMNVEV (reference sequence). The CDR3 spans 15 residues. This chain's CDR3 is CASSLRGASNQPQHF. In DNA, the CDR3 is TGTGCCAGCAGTCTACGAGGGGCTAGCAATCAGCCCCAGCATTTT.

The J gene is TRBJ2-7, the V gene TRBV7-6; D unclear. The V and J ends lost 2 bases and 3 bases respectively, with 8 bases between them. The CDR3 spans 13 residues. Germline CDR1 is SGHVS and CDR2 is FNYEAQ. Here the CDR3 reads CASSLWNNYEQYF. CDR3 sequence (DNA): TGTGCCAGCAGCTTATGGAATAACTACGAGCAGTACTTC.

This sequence joins TRBV6-2 or TRBV6-3 and TRBJ2-2, with 10 bases that match TRBD2. The CDR3 runs to 17 residues. The germline V gene encodes CDR1 MNHEY and CDR2 SVGEGT. J was trimmed by 7 bases and V by 5 bases; bases with no gene match: 13. The CDR3, as DNA: TGTGCCAGCAGTGCCGATAGCGGGAGGACCCGAAGCGGGGAGCTGTTTTTT. As protein: CASSADSGRTRSGELFF.

The count of this clonotype is one. The chain couples TRBV5-1 to TRBJ1-2; D is unresolved. V lost 9 bases, J lost 4 bases, and 22 bases lay in between. The germline V gene has CDR1 SGHRS and CDR2 YFSETQ. This CDR3 has 15 residues. The CDR3 DNA reads TGCGCCACCGGAACCCTACTCGGAGGCGGCTATGGCTACACCTTC. It is translated as CATGTLLGGGYGYTF.

The rearrangement uses TRBV6-2 or TRBV6-3 and TRBJ2-1; 12 bases agree with TRBD2. The trim removed 2 bases at V and 7 bases at J, leaving 9 bases unmatched. This CDR3 comprises 17 residues. From germline, CDR1 is MNHEY and CDR2 SVGEGT. CDR3 coding DNA: TGTGCCAGCAGTTACCGTGGACTAGCGGGAATTAGGAATGAGCAGTTCTTC. Its translation: CASSYRGLAGIRNEQFF.

The chain uses TRBV6-2 or TRBV6-3 and TRBJ1-5, with D maybe TRBD1 (6 bases). There are 16 residues in the CDR3. CDR1 is MNHEY, CDR2 SVGEGT, per germline. Deletions cut 6 bases from V and 3 bases from J, with 18 bases between. The CDR3 coding sequence is TGTGCCAGCAGCTGGTACGGACAGTTGAACAATCAGCCCCAGCATTTT. This sequence encodes CASSWYGQLNNQPQHF.

J is TRBJ2-3 and V is TRBV20-1; D is possibly TRBD2 (5 bases). Trimming stripped 5 bases from V and 6 bases from J, with 9 bases between. The germline gives CDR1 DFQATT, CDR2 SNEGSKA (reference sequence). The CDR3 has 11 residues. CDR3 sequence: CSARGGDTQYF. The CDR3 DNA follows: TGCAGTGCTCGTGGAGGTGATACGCAGTATTTT.

The chain carries TRBV5-1 and TRBJ2-2, with a tentative D call TRBD2 (5 bases). Germline lookup yields CDR1 SGHRS and CDR2 YFSETQ. This CDR3 comprises 16 residues. The V gene lost 0 bases and the J gene lost 6 bases, with 15 bases spanning the gap. CDR3 loop: CASSLGGEGPAGELFF. In DNA form, the CDR3 reads TGCGCCAGCAGCTTGGGTGGCGAGGGCCCCGCCGGGGAGCTGTTTTTT. Filled out from reference TRBV5-1 and TRBJ2-2, the complete variable domain reads KAGVTQTPRYLIKTRGQQVTLSCSPISGHRSVSWYQQTPGQGLQFLFEYFSETQRNKGNFPGRFSGRQFSNSRSEMNVSTLELGDSALYLCASSLGGEGPAGELFFGEGSRLTVL.

This chain's CDR3 is CASSFMSYQETQYF. The CDR3, as DNA: TGTGCCAGCAGTTTCATGAGCTATCAAGAGACCCAGTACTTC. The chain employs TRBV12-3 or TRBV12-4 and TRBJ2-5; D unresolved. The CDR3 has 14 amino acids. The V gene lost 3 bases and the J gene lost 2 bases, with 10 bases spanning the gap.

The J gene is TRBJ1-1, the V gene TRBV7-9, with no clear D. Trimming cost V 1 base and J 2 bases, with 14 bases left between them. This CDR3 is built from 16 residues. Per germline, CDR1 SEHNR and CDR2 FQNEAQ (reference sequence). CDR3 sequence reads: CASSLGPKRYNTEAFF. As DNA, the CDR3 is TGTGCCAGCAGCTTAGGGCCTAAACGGTATAACACTGAAGCTTTCTTT.